One TCR beta chain is described in this entry. Its antigen is undetermined. This CDR3 is 17 amino acids long. Germline V gives CDR1 MGHRA, CDR2 YSYEKL. The V segment lost 1 base and the J segment 4 bases; nucleotides outside the gene matches: 12. This sample is part of a study of T cells in Graves' hyperthyroidism and ophthalmopathy. Study context: Specimen type is peripheral blood, collected at initial diagnosis prior to any treatment. Study conclusions and caveats: In the blood, most expanded thyroid clonotypes above 0.001 appeared as well.

Amplified TCR beta CDR3 regions derived from RNA transcripts. HTBI primers were employed in a first-round RT-PCR of the TCR CDR3. MiXCR was run by TCRdb on the multiplex PCR reads, yielding one entry per CDR3 protein. The sample carries a few hundred thousand distinct CDR3 sequences, around 16% recorded once. Patients with uncontrolled infections, other autoimmune diseases, pregnancy or lactation were excluded. In making diagnoses, clinical symptoms, serum thyroxine and TRAb, thyroid ultrasound and orbital computed tomography were all used. The sequenced sample consisted of blood. The rearrangement uses TRBV4-1 and TRBJ1-1; 7 bases agree with TRBD1. The clonotype comes from a woman aged 25 to 45 with Graves' hyperthyroidism. The CDR3 DNA reads as TGCGCCAGCAGCCAAGGTCTGACAGGGTCGATCGGCACTGAAGCTTTCTTT. Protein sequence: CASSQGLTGSIGTEAFF.